This T cell receptor (beta chain) originates from a study of blood T cell repertoires in COVID-19 (dated by TCRdb to the early 2020s). Turning to the overall study: The collaborator samples originated in the United States, Italy and Spain and spanned the acute and convalescent phases of COVID-19. Nearly every sample came with metadata listing a de-identified subject ID, COVID-19 status, age in years and sex. Deeply sampled blood TCRbeta repertoires from subjects exposed to, actively infected with, or recovered from COVID-19 were included in the dataset. The samples were drawn from two sources: the first 160 participants of the ongoing ImmuneRACE study, and about 1,300 subjects contributed by 6 global collaborators. The repertoires were released in a freely available public database intended as a resource for research on the immune response to SARS-CoV-2. HLA class I and class II types, where available, came from metadata supplied by the sample provider rather than from assay-based typing. The material from the prospective study consisted of cDNA or gDNA derived from T cells, B-cell-depleted T cells, or PBMCs. Study-wide conclusions, independent of this receptor: How much clinical and demographic metadata was included differed by source and by participant, and the metadata was provided uncurated.

Enrolling through a virtual design, the prospective study's participants ranged in age from roughly 18 to 89 years and lived across about two dozen United States geographic areas. Cohort assignment in the prospective study relied on participant-reported clinical history from a screening survey and a study questionnaire. In the prospective study, mobile phlebotomists collected whole blood, serum and a nasopharyngeal or oropharyngeal swab from each participant. Additional blood draws and questionnaires over a 2-month period could optionally be provided by prospective study participants. Before DNA extraction, blood samples from the prospective study were shipped at room temperature or frozen. The immunoSEQ Assay, a bias-controlled multiplex PCR, was used to amplify TCRbeta CDR3 regions from genomic DNA. The study's own analysis went as follows. Within the assay, amplification of reference gene primers was used to estimate how many nucleated cells each sample contained. To quantify the absolute abundance of each unique TCRbeta CDR3 rearrangement, sequence reads were collapsed and filtered. For each sample, productive Simpson clonality was calculated as the square root of Simpson's diversity index over productive rearrangements. TCRdb retrieved this table from immuneACCESS and kept in-frame rearrangements only. Not all clones are present; in checked studies, unresolved V genes account for under half, and no reason is known for the remainder. The V and J calls and clone size come from that table; D and trimming were worked out from the DNA. Across this sample there are fewer than 350,000 clones, with more than 75% seen only once. The ten largest account for about 2.3% of the sample.

From the cysteine through the phenylalanine, the CDR3 covers 16 amino acids. The read is trimmed to its CDR3 DNA, 48 bases read in frame from base 1. Trimming at the junction amounts to 3 bases on V and 2 bases on J, and the germline ends lie 14 bases apart. From the germline V gene, CDR1 is ENHRY and CDR2 is SYGVKD. In the case of this clone: No antigen is known for it. Base qualities are not provided; no much larger clone lies one nucleotide away.

This receptor was obtained from a woman in her thirties or forties with acute COVID-19. The chain links TRBV10-3 with TRBJ1-5, with a tentative D gene TRBD1 over 6 matching bases. The sample was PBMCs or T cells enriched from blood (not recorded which). The CDR3: CAISEEVTGRNQPQHF. The sequence in DNA is TGTGCCATCAGTGAAGAGGTCACAGGGCGCAATCAGCCCCAGCATTTT.